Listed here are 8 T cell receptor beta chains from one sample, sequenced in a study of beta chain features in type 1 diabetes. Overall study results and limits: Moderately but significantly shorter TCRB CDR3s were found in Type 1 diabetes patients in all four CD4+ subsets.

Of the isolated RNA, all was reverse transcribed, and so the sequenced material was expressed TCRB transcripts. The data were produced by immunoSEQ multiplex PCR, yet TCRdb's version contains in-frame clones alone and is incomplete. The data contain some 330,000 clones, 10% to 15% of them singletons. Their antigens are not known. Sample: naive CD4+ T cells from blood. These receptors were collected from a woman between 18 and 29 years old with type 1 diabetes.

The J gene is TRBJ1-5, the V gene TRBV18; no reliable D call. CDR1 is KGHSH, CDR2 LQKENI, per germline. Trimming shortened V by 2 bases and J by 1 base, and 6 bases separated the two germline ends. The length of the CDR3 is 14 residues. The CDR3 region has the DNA TGTGCCAGCTCACCATATCGGAGCAATCAGCCCCAGCATTTT. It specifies CASSPYRSNQPQHF. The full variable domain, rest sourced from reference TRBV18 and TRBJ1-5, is NAGVMQNPRHLVRRRGQEARLRCSPMKGHSHVYWYRQLPEEGLKFMVYLQKENIIDESGMPKERFSAEFPKEGPSILRIQQVVRGDSAAYFCASSPYRSNQPQHFGDGTRLSIL.

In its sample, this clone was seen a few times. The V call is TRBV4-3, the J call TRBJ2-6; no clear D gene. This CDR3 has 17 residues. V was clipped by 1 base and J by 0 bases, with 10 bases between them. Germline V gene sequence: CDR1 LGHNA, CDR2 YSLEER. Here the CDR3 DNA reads TGCGCCAGCAGCCAAGGTCAGGTCCCCTCTGGGGCCAACGTCCTGACTTTC. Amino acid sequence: CASSQGQVPSGANVLTF.

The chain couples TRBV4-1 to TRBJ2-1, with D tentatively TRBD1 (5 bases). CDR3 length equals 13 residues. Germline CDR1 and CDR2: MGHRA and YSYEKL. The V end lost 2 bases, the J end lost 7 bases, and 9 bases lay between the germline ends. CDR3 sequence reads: CASSQRGLNEQFF. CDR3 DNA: TGCGCCAGCAGCCAAAGGGGTTTGAATGAGCAGTTCTTC.

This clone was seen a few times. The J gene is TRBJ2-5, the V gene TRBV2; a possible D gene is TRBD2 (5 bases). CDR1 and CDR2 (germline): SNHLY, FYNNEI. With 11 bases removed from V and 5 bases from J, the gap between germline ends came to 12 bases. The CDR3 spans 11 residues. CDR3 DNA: TGTGCCGCGGGCTTAGGGGAGACCCAGTACTTC. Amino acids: CAAGLGETQYF.

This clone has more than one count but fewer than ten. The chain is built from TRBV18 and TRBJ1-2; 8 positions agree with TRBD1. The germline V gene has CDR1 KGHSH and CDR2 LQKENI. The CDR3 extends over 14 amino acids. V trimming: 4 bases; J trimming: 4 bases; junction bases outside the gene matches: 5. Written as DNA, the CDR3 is TGTGCCAGCTCACACGGACAGGGAGGCTATGGCTACACCTTC. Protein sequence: CASSHGQGGYGYTF.

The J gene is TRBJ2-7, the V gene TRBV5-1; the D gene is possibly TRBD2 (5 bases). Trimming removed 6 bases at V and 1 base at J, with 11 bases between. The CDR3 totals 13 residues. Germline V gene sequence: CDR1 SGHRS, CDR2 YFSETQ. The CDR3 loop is CASMRPGSYEQYF. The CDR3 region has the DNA TGCGCCAGCATGAGGCCGGGATCCTACGAGCAGTACTTC. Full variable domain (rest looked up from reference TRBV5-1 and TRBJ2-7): KAGVTQTPRYLIKTRGQQVTLSCSPISGHRSVSWYQQTPGQGLQFLFEYFSETQRNKGNFPGRFSGRQFSNSRSEMNVSTLELGDSALYLCASMRPGSYEQYFGPGTRLTVT.

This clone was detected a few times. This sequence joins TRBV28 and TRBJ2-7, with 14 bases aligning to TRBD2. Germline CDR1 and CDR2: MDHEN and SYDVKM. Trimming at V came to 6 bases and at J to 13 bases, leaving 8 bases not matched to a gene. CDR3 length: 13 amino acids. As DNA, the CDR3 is TGTGCCAGCAGACAAGGACTAGCGGGGGGTACATACTTC. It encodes CASRQGLAGGTYF.

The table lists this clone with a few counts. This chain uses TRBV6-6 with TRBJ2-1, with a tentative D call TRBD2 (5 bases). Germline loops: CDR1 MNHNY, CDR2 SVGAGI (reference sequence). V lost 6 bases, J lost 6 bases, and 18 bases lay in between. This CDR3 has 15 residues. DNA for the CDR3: TGTGCCAGCAGAGAAGGGAGAGGGATTGGCAATGAGCAGTTCTTC. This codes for CASREGRGIGNEQFF.